This TCR beta chain was sequenced for a study of blood T cell repertoires in COVID-19. Only in-frame clones appear in the TCRdb table, and some are missing; sequencing was by immunoSEQ multiplex PCR. The sample includes some 140,000 clones, almost 80% seen only once; the top ten take 9.5% to 13%. This CDR3 spans 14 amino acids. CDR1 and CDR2 from the germline V gene are MNHEY and SVGEGT. V lost 0 bases to trimming and J lost 4 bases, with 10 bases between them. The sequenced sample consisted of peripheral blood. This receptor was taken from a man aged 55-75 years who had recovered from COVID-19. This chain uses TRBV6-2 or TRBV6-3 with TRBJ2-7, with D tentatively TRBD2 (6 bases). The CDR3 spells CASSYSRGAYEQYF. CDR3 DNA sequence: TGTGCCAGCAGTTACTCGCGCGGGGCATACGAGCAGTACTTC.